The rows below give T cell receptor beta chains drawn from one sample of a study of blood T cell repertoires in COVID-19. TCRdb's table, derived via immunoSEQ multiplex PCR, lists solely in-frame clones and lacks some. The table includes roughly 120,000 clones, 70% to 80% detected once. Material: peripheral blood. The receptor set was obtained from a woman aged 60-70 years with acute or convalescent COVID-19. The CDR3 runs from the conserved cysteine through the conserved F or W. Fields, in order: J gene, V gene, CDR3 protein.

>TRBJ2-4|TRBV27
CASSLSVGKSLAKNIQYF
>TRBJ1-6|TRBV14
CASSQARQASPLHF
>TRBJ1-1|TRBV6-2/TRBV6-3
CASSPIQGAGTEAFF
>TRBJ1-1|TRBV5-4
CASSVSGGGRIEAFF
>TRBJ2-2|TRBV24-1
CATRQGPGELFF
>TRBJ2-2|TRBV2
CASSDQARGTGELFF
>TRBJ1-5|TRBV30
CAWSKLHGNQPQHF
>TRBJ1-2|TRBV28
CASRPHVGQGMYGYTF
>TRBJ2-5|TRBV5-4
CASLRDSRQETQYF
>TRBJ1-2|TRBV7-8
CASSARTGGYGYTF
>TRBJ1-2|TRBV7-9
CASSSGPRATF
>TRBJ1-2|TRBV9
CASSAWTGGYTF
>TRBJ2-7|TRBV10-3
CAISSRYEQYF
>TRBJ1-1|TRBV10-2
CASSSYRGMNTEAFF
>TRBJ1-2|TRBV2
CASTDINGGYTF
>TRBJ1-2|TRBV9
CASTTGGQGTRYTF
>TRBJ2-1|TRBV24-1
CATRGTGAVNEQFF
>TRBJ2-2|TRBV5-6
CASSRRTGGRNTGELFF
>TRBJ1-2|TRBV6-5
CASSSRTVANYGYTF
>TRBJ2-7|TRBV19
CASHSPDSSYEQYF
>TRBJ2-1|TRBV29-1
CSVLNDRGSEQFF
>TRBJ2-5|TRBV7-2
CASSPRPATQLQETQYF
>TRBJ1-5|TRBV15
CATSKGKGNQPQHF
>TRBJ2-2|TRBV19
CASSIFLRGVGTNTGELFF
>TRBJ2-5|TRBV24-1
CATSDRTTTNQETQYF
>TRBJ1-2|TRBV27
CASSLMGGRNYGYTF
>TRBJ1-2|TRBV7-2
CASSPGLAYLDYTF
>TRBJ2-7|TRBV19
CASSSLLRFAGLSF
>TRBJ1-5|TRBV7-2
CASSLVGVGGQPQHF
>TRBJ1-1|TRBV19
CASSMQDRGLIAFF
>TRBJ1-5|TRBV4-2
CASSQDPRGGQPQHF
>TRBJ1-3|TRBV5-8
CASSSTGSSGNTIYF
>TRBJ2-3|TRBV6-5
CASSNRGGGTDTQYF
>TRBJ2-7|TRBV4-2
CASSQLSRGPYEQYF
>TRBJ2-3|TRBV29-1
CSVEGPAGRTDTQYF
>TRBJ2-7|TRBV5-1
CASSLQPAGGLDEQYF
>TRBJ1-4|TRBV7-2
CASSLDGRANEKLFF
>TRBJ1-3|TRBV28
CASTKGSSGNTIYF
>TRBJ1-1|TRBV29-1
CSVGQGNTEAFF
>TRBJ1-1|TRBV18
CASAKWGQGAVGNTEAFF
>TRBJ1-1|TRBV28
CASVQGGSAEAFF
>TRBJ1-2|TRBV4-3
CASSQDWRVGYTF
>TRBJ2-5|TRBV5-4
CASSLGQTGETQYF
>TRBJ1-1|TRBV5-1
CASRLDVGEAFF
>TRBJ1-3|TRBV28
CASSLSVSGNTIYF
>TRBJ2-5|TRBV10-3
CATRPGETQETQYF
>TRBJ2-7|TRBV19
CASSPRTSGGKHEQYF
>TRBJ1-2|TRBV19
CASSERTIYGYTF
>TRBJ1-5|TRBV5-4
CASSLDPRPGQGELNQPQHF
>TRBJ1-4|TRBV28
CASNDRAREKLFF
>TRBJ2-7|TRBV6-5
CASSYRTGGEYEQYF